Here is one T cell receptor (beta chain) with its context. The data derive from a study of blood T cell repertoires in COVID-19. The wider study: Material from acute and convalescent COVID-19 was sourced from the United States, Italy and Spain.

Trimming took 0 bases from V and 3 from J; bases not matched to a gene: 4. The CDR3 is made up of 15 amino acids. CDR1 is SGHKS, CDR2 YYEKEE, per germline (reference sequence). Authors' data handling: By means of reference gene primer amplification, nucleated cell counts were estimated. Sequenced by immunoSEQ multiplex PCR; TCRdb stores in-frame clones only, minus some. V, J and clone size are taken as reported in that table, and D and trimming were inferred from the DNA itself. The table records 65,000 to 70,000 clones, more than 70% of them present only once. This sequence joins TRBV5-5 and TRBJ2-3, with TRBD1 matching 7 bases. The source material was peripheral blood. The clonotype was recovered from a man between 50 and 59 years old with acute or convalescent COVID-19. The CDR3 bases are TGTGCCAGCAGCTTGGCGAACAGGGGTACAGATACGCAGTATTTT. This gives the protein CASSLANRGTDTQYF.